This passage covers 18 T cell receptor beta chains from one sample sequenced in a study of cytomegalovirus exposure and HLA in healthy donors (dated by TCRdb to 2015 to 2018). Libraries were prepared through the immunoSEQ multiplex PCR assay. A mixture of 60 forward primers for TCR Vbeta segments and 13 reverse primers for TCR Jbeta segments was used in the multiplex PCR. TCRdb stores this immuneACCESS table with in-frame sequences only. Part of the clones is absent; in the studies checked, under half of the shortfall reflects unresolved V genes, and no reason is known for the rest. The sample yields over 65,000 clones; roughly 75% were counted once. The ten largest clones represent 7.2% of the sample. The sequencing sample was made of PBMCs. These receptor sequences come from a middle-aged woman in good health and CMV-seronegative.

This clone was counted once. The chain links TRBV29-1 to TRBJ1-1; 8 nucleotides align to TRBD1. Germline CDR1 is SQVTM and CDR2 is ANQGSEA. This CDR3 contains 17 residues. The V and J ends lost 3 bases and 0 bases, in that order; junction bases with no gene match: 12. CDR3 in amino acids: CSVEGRDRGLMNTEAFF. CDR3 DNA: TGCAGCGTTGAGGGGCGAGACAGGGGACTAATGAACACTGAAGCTTTCTTT. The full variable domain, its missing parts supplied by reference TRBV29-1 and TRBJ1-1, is SAVISQKPSRDICQRGTSLTIQCQVDSQVTMMFWYRQQPGQSLTLIATANQGSEATYESGFVIDKFPISRPNLTFSTLTVSNMSPEDSSIYLCSVEGRDRGLMNTEAFFGQGTRLTVV.

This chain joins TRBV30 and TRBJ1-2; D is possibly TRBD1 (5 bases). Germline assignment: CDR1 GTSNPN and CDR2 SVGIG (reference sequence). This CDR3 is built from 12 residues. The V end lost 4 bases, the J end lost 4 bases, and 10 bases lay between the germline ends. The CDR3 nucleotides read TGTGCCTGGAAATGGGGGGGCTATGGCTACACCTTC. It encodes CAWKWGGYGYTF.

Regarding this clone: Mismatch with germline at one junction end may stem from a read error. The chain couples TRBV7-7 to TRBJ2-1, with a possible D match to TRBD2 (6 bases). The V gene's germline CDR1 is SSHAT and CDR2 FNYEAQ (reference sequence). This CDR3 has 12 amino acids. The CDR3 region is CASSNGGNEQFF. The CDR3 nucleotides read TGTGCTAGCAGCAACGGGGGTAATGAGCAGTTCTTC.

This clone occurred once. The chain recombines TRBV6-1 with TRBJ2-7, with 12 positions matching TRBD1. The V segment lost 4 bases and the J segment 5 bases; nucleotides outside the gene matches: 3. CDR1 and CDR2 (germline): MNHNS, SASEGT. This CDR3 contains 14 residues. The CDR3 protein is CASSAGTGGDEQYF. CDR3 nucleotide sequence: TGTGCCAGCAGTGCTGGGACAGGGGGCGACGAGCAGTACTTC.

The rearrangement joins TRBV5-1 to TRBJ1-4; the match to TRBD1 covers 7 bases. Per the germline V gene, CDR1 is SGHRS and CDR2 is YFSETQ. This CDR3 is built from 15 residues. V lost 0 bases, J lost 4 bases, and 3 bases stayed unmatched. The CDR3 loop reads CASSLAGTDNEKLFF. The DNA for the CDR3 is TGCGCCAGCAGCTTGGCCGGGACAGATAATGAAAAACTGTTTTTT.

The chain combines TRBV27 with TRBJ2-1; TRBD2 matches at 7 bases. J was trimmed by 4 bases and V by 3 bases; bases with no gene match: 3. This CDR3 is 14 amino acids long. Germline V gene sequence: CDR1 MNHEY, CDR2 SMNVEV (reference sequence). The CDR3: CASSFGGLYNEQFF. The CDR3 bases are TGTGCCAGCAGTTTCGGGGGACTATACAATGAGCAGTTCTTC.

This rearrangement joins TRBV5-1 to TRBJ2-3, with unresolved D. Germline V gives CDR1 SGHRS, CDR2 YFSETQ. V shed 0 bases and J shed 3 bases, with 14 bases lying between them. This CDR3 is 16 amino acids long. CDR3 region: CASSLAPTQITDTQYF. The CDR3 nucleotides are TGCGCCAGCAGCTTGGCCCCCACTCAAATAACAGATACGCAGTATTTT.

The CDR3 loop reads CASSDPHSFTGELFF. DNA of the CDR3: TGTGCCAGCAGTGATCCCCACAGTTTCACCGGGGAGCTGTTTTTT. The chain is built from TRBV25-1 and TRBJ2-2; the D is unclear. Germline CDR1 reads MGHDK; CDR2 reads SYGVNS. CDR3 size: 15 residues. V was shortened by 3 bases and J by 4 bases, with 12 bases between the two germline ends.

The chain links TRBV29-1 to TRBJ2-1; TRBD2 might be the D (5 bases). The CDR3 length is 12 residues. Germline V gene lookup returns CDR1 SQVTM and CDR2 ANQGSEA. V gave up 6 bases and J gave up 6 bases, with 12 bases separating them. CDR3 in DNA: TGCAGCGTCGCCGGGGTCGTCAATGAGCAGTTCTTC. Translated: CSVAGVVNEQFF.

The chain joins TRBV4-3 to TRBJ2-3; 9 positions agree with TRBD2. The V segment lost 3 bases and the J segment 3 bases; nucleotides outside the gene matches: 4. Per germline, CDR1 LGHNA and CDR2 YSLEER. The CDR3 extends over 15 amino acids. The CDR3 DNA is TGCGCCAGCAGCCAGCTCCTAGCGGGAACAGATACGCAGTATTTT. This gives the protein CASSQLLAGTDTQYF.

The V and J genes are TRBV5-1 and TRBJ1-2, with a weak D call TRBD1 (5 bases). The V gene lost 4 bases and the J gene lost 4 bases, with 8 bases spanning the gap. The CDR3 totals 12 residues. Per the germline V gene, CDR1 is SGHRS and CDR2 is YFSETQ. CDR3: CASSRDSYGYTF. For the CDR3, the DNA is TGCGCCAGCAGCAGGGACTCCTATGGCTACACCTTC.

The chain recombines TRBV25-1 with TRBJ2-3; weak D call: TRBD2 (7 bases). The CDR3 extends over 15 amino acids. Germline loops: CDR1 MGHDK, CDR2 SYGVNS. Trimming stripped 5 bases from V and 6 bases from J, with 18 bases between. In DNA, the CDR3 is TGTGCCAGCAGTCCTCCGGACGGGGGGCTGGATACGCAGTATTTT. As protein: CASSPPDGGLDTQYF.

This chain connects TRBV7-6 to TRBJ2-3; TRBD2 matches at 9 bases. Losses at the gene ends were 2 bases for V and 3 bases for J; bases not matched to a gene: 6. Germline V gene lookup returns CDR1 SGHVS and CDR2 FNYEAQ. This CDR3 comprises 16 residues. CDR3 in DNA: TGTGCCAGCAGCTTATCCGGCGGGGGGGCAACAGATACGCAGTATTTT. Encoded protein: CASSLSGGGATDTQYF.

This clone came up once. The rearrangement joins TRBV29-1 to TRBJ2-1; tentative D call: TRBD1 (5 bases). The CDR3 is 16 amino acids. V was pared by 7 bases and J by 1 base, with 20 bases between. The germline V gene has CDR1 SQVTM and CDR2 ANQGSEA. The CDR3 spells CSATTKGRPSYNEQFF. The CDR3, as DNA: TGCAGCGCTACCACAAAGGGGCGGCCATCCTACAATGAGCAGTTCTTC.

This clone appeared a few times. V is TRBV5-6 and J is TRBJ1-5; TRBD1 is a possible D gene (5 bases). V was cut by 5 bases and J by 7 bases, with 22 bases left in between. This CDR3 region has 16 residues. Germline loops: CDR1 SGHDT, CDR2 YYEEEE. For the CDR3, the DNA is TGTGCCAGCAGTTCACTACTGGGGGGGATTCGGCAGCCCCAGCATTTT. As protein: CASSSLLGGIRQPQHF.

The CDR3 here is CASRGAAQDEKLFF. In nucleotides, the CDR3 is TGTGCCAGCAGAGGGGCAGCACAGGATGAAAAACTGTTTTTT. The chain couples TRBV6-5 to TRBJ1-4; D is possibly TRBD1 (5 bases). Germline CDR1 reads MNHEY; CDR2 reads SVGAGI. The CDR3 runs to 14 residues. V lost 6 bases, J lost 6 bases, and 14 bases lay in between.

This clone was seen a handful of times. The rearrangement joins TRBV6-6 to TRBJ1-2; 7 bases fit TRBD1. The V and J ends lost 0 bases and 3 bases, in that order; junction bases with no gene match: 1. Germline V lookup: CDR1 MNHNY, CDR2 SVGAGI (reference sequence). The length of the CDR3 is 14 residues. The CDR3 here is CASSYSGTDYGYTF. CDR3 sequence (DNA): TGTGCCAGCAGTTACTCGGGGACAGACTATGGCTACACCTTC.

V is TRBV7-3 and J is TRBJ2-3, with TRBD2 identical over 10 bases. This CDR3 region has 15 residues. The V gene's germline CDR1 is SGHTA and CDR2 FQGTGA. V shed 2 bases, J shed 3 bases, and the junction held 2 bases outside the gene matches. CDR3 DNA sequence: TGTGCCAGCAGCTTACTAGCGGGAGTTACAGATACGCAGTATTTT. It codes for CASSLLAGVTDTQYF. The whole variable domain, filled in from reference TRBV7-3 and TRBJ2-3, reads GAGVSQTPSNKVTEKGKYVELRCDPISGHTALYWYRQSLGQGPEFLIYFQGTGAADDSGLPNDRFFAVRPEGSVSTLKIQRTERGDSAVYLCASSLLAGVTDTQYFGPGTRLTVL.